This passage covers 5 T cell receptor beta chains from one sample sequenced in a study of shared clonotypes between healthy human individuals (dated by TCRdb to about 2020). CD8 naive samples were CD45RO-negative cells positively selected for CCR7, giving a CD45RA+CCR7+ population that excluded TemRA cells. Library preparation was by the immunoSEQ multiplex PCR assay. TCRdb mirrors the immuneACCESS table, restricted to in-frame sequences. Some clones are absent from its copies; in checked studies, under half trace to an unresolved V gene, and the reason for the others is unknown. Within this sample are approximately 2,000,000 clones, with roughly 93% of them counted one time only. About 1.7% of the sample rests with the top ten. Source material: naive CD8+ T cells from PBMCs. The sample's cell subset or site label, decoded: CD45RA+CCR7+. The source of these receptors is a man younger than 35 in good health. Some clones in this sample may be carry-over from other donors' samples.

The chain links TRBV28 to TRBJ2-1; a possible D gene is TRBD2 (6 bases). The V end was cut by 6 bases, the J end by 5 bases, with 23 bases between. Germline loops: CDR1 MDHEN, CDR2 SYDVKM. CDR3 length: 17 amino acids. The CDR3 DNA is TGTGCCAGCAGGGGCTTGGAGGGCAGCTCCCCTAACAATGAGCAGTTCTTC. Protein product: CASRGLEGSSPNNEQFF.

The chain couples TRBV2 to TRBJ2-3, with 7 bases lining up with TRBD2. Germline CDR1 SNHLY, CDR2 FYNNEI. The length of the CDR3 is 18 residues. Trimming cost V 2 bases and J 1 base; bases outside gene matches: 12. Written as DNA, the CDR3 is TGTGCCAGCAGTGAACCGTTGGTTGGGCGGGAGCGCACAGATACGCAGTATTTT. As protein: CASSEPLVGRERTDTQYF.

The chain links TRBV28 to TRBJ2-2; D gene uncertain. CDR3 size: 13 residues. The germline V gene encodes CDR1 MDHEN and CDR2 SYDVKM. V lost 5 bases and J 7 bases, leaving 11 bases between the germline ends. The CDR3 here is CASSLSVNGELFF. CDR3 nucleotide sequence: TGTGCCAGCAGTCTCTCGGTGAACGGGGAGCTGTTTTTT.

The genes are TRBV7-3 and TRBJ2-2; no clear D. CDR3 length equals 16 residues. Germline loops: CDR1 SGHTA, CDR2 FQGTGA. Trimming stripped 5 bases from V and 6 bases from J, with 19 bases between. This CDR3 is CASSPLAGIRPGELFF. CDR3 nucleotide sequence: TGTGCCAGCAGCCCACTCGCTGGGATTCGACCCGGGGAGCTGTTTTTT.

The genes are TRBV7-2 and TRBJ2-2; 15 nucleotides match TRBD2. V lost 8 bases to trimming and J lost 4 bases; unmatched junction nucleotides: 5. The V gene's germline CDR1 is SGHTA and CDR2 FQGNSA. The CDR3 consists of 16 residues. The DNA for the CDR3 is TGTGCCAGCGGACTAGCGGGAGGGCCTTTCACCGGGGAGCTGTTTTTT. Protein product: CASGLAGGPFTGELFF.